The clone carrying this T cell receptor (beta chain) was seen more than once but under ten times. Its matching antigen is unknown. These data originate in a study of cytomegalovirus exposure and HLA in healthy donors. General study findings and limits: Highly shared sequence variants in one cluster were likely a sequencing artifact.

With 4 bases clipped from V and 0 bases from J, the junction kept 7 bases outside the gene matches. CDR1 SGHNT and CDR2 YYREEE come from the germline V gene (reference sequence). This CDR3 has 17 amino acids. The PCR had 60 Vbeta and 13 Jbeta primers. Libraries were prepared by immunoSEQ multiplex PCR; TCRdb keeps only in-frame clonotypes and omits some of them. This sample has 150,000 to 200,000 clones; around 72% occur once, and the top ten carry around 3.2%. The receptor was derived from a woman in her 50s in good health and CMV-seropositive. Specimen: PBMCs. The chain is built from TRBV5-4 and TRBJ1-3; 10 bases fit TRBD1. The CDR3 bases are TGTGCCAGCAGCAAACCGACAGGGGGCCGCTCTGGAAACACCATATATTTT. Translating gives CASSKPTGGRSGNTIYF.